The source of this T cell receptor (beta chain) is a study of PD-1 blockade in classical Hodgkin lymphoma. Whole-study results and caveats: Newly diagnosed patients were reported to exhibit reduced baseline TCR diversity relative to healthy donors. Repertoire differences lack defined causes, possibly disease activity or prior therapy.

As to time point: newly diagnosed, previously untreated cHL patient sample. Magnetic depletion of unwanted cells isolated CD4+ T cells from thawed PBMCs. The CDR3 extends over 13 amino acids. CDR1 SNHLY and CDR2 FYNNEI come from the germline V gene. Trimming pared 6 bases from V and 5 bases from J, leaving 14 bases between. This clone appeared a single time. Its antigen is unidentified. Sequenced by immunoSEQ multiplex PCR; TCRdb stores in-frame clones only, minus some. The table records about 30,000 clones, 88% of them present only once. The source is a human donor with classical Hodgkin lymphoma. The gene calls are TRBV2 and TRBJ2-7; TRBD2 is a possible D gene (6 bases). What was sequenced was CD4+ T cells from blood. The DNA of the CDR3 is TGTGCCAGCAGCCCGACTAGGGACCACGAGCAGTACTTC. Translating it yields CASSPTRDHEQYF.